Here is one T cell receptor beta chain with its context. Its specificity is not known. The data were obtained in a study of shared clonotypes between healthy human individuals. Regarding the study as a whole: The naive CD4 repertoires of a few donors were compared, and roughly 5.1% of clonotypes were shared.

The CDR3 has 16 amino acids. Unmatched junction bases numbered 12, after V lost 4 bases and J lost 4 bases. The germline V gene has CDR1 SGHDT and CDR2 YYEEEE. Per sorted-subset replicate PCR, input was approximately 180 ng DNA, representing around 30,000 T cell genomes. The table came from immunoSEQ multiplex PCR; TCRdb's copy has only in-frame clones and leaves some out. The profile shows around 550,000 clones, 90% to 97% of them singletons. The source material was naive CD4+ T cells sorted from blood. Subset given: CD45RA+ positively selected. This rearrangement joins TRBV5-6 to TRBJ2-7; TRBD1 matches 9 bases. The origin of this receptor is a woman in her twenties or thirties in good health. CDR3 DNA sequence: TGTGCCAGCAGCCCAGTAGCCGGGACAGGGATTTACGAGCAGTACTTC. Translated, it gives CASSPVAGTGIYEQYF.